These 3 T cell receptor beta chains were all obtained from the same sample, sequenced in a study of response to subunit inactivated influenza vaccine. TCRdb used MiXCR to reprocess the RT-PCR reads, holding one entry per CDR3 protein. The sample includes over 650,000 distinct CDR3 sequences, about 18% seen only once; the top ten take 9.5% to 13%. Here the sequenced sample was PBMCs from blood, taken roughly 5 days after vaccination. All receptors derive from a man between 45 and 60 years old who received an inactivated influenza vaccine.

This clonotype occurred many times. The chain carries TRBV12-3 or TRBV12-4 and TRBJ2-3; 9 bases align to TRBD2. Losses at the gene ends were 6 bases for V and 6 bases for J; bases not matched to a gene: 16. The CDR3 contains 17 residues. The CDR3 sequence is CASRSASGDLLGDTQYF. The CDR3 DNA reads TGTGCCAGCAGGTCCGCTAGCGGGGACCTGTTGGGGGATACGCAGTATTTT.

This clonotype came up a few times. This sequence joins TRBV6-2 or TRBV6-3 and TRBJ2-3; TRBD1 aligns across 9 bases. J gave up 7 bases and V 7 bases, and 9 bases lay outside the gene matches. Germline V CDR1 and CDR2: MNHEY, SVGEGT. This CDR3 comprises 14 residues. The CDR3 loop reads CASKGDRAIHTQYF. The CDR3 region has the DNA TGTGCCAGCAAAGGGGACAGGGCCATCCATACGCAGTATTTT.

In regard to this clonotype: One end of the junction fails to match germline, which may point to a read error. V and J are TRBV4-3 and TRBJ2-7, with D tentatively TRBD1 (5 bases). The CDR3 length is 15 residues. Germline V gives CDR1 LGHNA, CDR2 YSLEER. The CDR3 loop is CTSSQDGKHRPEQYF. The CDR3 DNA follows: TGCACCAGCAGCCAAGACGGAAAACACAGGCCCGAGCAGTACTTC.